The clone carrying this T cell receptor (beta chain) was picked up a small number of times. Its antigen is currently unknown. The sample belongs to a study of STAT5B mutations in CD4+ large granular lymphocyte leukemia. Points from the study as a whole: Main leukemic clonotypes were patient-specific, but 20% to 25% appeared at low frequency elsewhere. Patient cell sources varied; 6 CD4-sorted samples entered the clonality comparison.

Either unselected PBMC or bead-purified CD4+, CD4+CD8+, CD57+ or CD56+ cells were sequenced. This was a survey-level run. Here immunoSEQ multiplex PCR was the method, and the copy in TCRdb shows in-frame clones only, minus some. The table shows approximately 8,100 clones, with about 70% occurring only once. The clonotype was recovered from a woman aged 55 to 70 with CD4+ T-cell large granular lymphocyte leukemia. Sequencing was carried out using PBMCs.

CDR3 amino acids: CASSYLRTSGTYEQYF. Written as DNA, the CDR3 is TGTGCCAGCAGCTACCTTAGGACTAGCGGCACCTACGAGCAGTACTTC. The V and J genes are TRBV28 and TRBJ2-7; TRBD2 agrees at 10 bases. The J segment lost 2 bases and the V segment lost 6 bases, leaving 10 bases of the junction unmatched. From germline, CDR1 is MDHEN and CDR2 SYDVKM. CDR3 size: 16 residues.